The 23 T cell receptor beta chains below were found in one sample sequenced in a study of blood T cell repertoires in COVID-19. TCRdb's table, derived via immunoSEQ multiplex PCR, lists solely in-frame clones and lacks some. The table has approximately 170,000 clones, around 85% seen once; the top ten hold approximately 1%. Sequencing was performed on peripheral blood. These TCRs come from a man aged 30 to 39 with acute or convalescent COVID-19.

The CDR3 coding sequence is TGCGCCAGCAGCTCCCCGCGGCAGGGAATCGACAATTCACCCCTCCACTTT. Translated, it gives CASSSPRQGIDNSPLHF. This chain joins TRBV5-1 and TRBJ1-6; D possibly corresponds to TRBD1 (5 bases). CDR1 and CDR2 from the germline V gene are SGHRS and YFSETQ. Trimming removed 3 bases at V and 7 bases at J, with 20 bases between. There are 17 residues in the CDR3.

This clone was seen once. The gene calls are TRBV5-5 and TRBJ1-2; the D gene is possibly TRBD1 (5 bases). This CDR3 is built from 17 residues. The V gene lost 4 bases and the J gene lost 3 bases, with 22 bases spanning the gap. CDR1 is SGHKS and CDR2 is YYEKEE in the germline V gene (reference sequence). The CDR3 nucleotides read TGTGCCAGCAGCGCCGCGCGTCGGGGGAATATCGACTATGGCTACACCTTC. Translated, it gives CASSAARRGNIDYGYTF.

The CDR3, as DNA: TGTGCCAGCAGCTTAGGAGCGGGAGGCCCCGGAGATACGCAGTATTTT. The encoded protein is CASSLGAGGPGDTQYF. The V and J genes are TRBV7-9 and TRBJ2-3; 9 bases map to TRBD2. The CDR3 consists of 16 residues. The germline V gene has CDR1 SEHNR and CDR2 FQNEAQ (reference sequence). The junction had 7 bases not matched to a gene; V was cut back by 1 base and J by 5 bases.

The rearrangement uses TRBV19 and TRBJ2-7, with D tentatively TRBD2 (7 bases). Germline V lookup: CDR1 LNHDA, CDR2 SQIVND (reference sequence). The V gene lost 6 bases and the J gene lost 4 bases, with 16 bases spanning the gap. The CDR3 contains 14 residues. The DNA of the CDR3 is TGTGCCAGTAGGGCCGGGGGGCCAGAGTACGAGCAGTACTTC. It is translated as CASRAGGPEYEQYF.

This clone was detected a few times. V usage is TRBV3-1 (or the pseudogene TRBV3-2) and J usage is TRBJ1-3, with a weak D call TRBD1 (6 bases). With 4 bases removed from V and 2 bases from J, the gap between germline ends came to 9 bases. The CDR3 runs 14 residues. Germline CDR1 LGHDT, CDR2 YNNKEL (reference sequence). CDR3 in amino acids: CASSLRTAGNTIYF. CDR3 bases: TGTGCCAGCAGCCTGAGGACAGCTGGAAACACCATATATTTT.

V gene TRBV6-5 combines with J gene TRBJ2-7, with TRBD1 matching over 9 bases. Trimming cost V 8 bases and J 7 bases; bases outside gene matches: 6. CDR1 and CDR2 from the germline V gene are MNHEY and SVGAGI. This CDR3 is 12 amino acids long. The CDR3, as DNA: TGTGCCAGCGGGGGACAGGGACAAGAGCAGTACTTC. This sequence encodes CASGGQGQEQYF.

The chain recombines TRBV11-2 with TRBJ2-1; TRBD2 matches at 12 bases. Germline trimming cut 6 bases from V and 7 bases from J; bases unmatched to any gene: 4. This CDR3 comprises 14 residues. Germline values: CDR1 SGHAT, CDR2 FQNNGV. DNA of the CDR3: TGTGCCAGCAGTCTAGCGGGAGGGCCAAATGAGCAGTTCTTC. Amino acid sequence: CASSLAGGPNEQFF.

CDR3 region: CASSVAGGYPDIQYF. In nucleotides, the CDR3 is TGTGCCAGCAGTGTAGCGGGAGGGTACCCGGACATTCAGTACTTC. The chain employs TRBV6-1 and TRBJ2-4, with 11 bases matching TRBD2. CDR1 is MNHNS and CDR2 is SASEGT in the germline V gene. The CDR3 spans 15 residues. Trimming cost V 4 bases and J 8 bases; bases outside gene matches: 7.

The chain joins TRBV2 to TRBJ2-7; D is perhaps TRBD2 (6 bases). The CDR3 has 14 residues. Germline V gives CDR1 SNHLY, CDR2 FYNNEI. The V end lost 4 bases, the J end lost 0 bases, and 10 bases lay between the germline ends. The chain's CDR3 is CASSGEAGSYEQYF. The CDR3 nucleotides are TGTGCCAGCAGTGGGGAGGCCGGCTCCTACGAGCAGTACTTC.

This clone was found once. The chain joins TRBV6-6 to TRBJ1-2; D gene ambiguous. V lost 3 bases and J 4 bases, leaving 12 bases between the germline ends. Germline-derived CDR1 and CDR2 are MNHNY and SVGAGI (reference sequence). The CDR3 is 14 residues long. The CDR3 loop is CASSYEGWGYGYTF. The CDR3 nucleotides are TGTGCCAGCAGTTATGAGGGTTGGGGCTATGGCTACACCTTC.

The chain couples TRBV10-3 to TRBJ1-5; no clear D. Germline V gene lookup returns CDR1 ENHRY and CDR2 SYGVKD. This CDR3 is 12 amino acids long. V dropped 5 bases and J dropped 6 bases, with 8 bases sitting between them. CDR3 DNA: TGTGCCATCAGTCCGGGGAGTCAGCCCCAGCATTTT. The encoded protein is CAISPGSQPQHF.

CDR3 coding DNA: TGTGCCAGCAGCTTATATGCGGGAGGGCCGTGGGATGAGCAGTTCTTC. It is translated as CASSLYAGGPWDEQFF. The chain couples TRBV7-3 to TRBJ2-1, with 9 bases fitting TRBD2. V lost 2 bases, J lost 8 bases, and 10 bases stayed unmatched. The CDR3 is 16 residues long. CDR1 is SGHTA, CDR2 FQGTGA, per germline. The complete variable domain, with remaining parts taken from reference TRBV7-3 and TRBJ2-1, reads GAGVSQTPSNKVTEKGKYVELRCDPISGHTALYWYRQSLGQGPEFLIYFQGTGAADDSGLPNDRFFAVRPEGSVSTLKIQRTERGDSAVYLCASSLYAGGPWDEQFFGPGTRLTVL.

The chain joins TRBV6-2 or TRBV6-3 to TRBJ1-5, with 10 bases aligning to TRBD1. CDR3 length: 15 residues. The V gene's germline CDR1 is MNHEY and CDR2 SVGEGT. V lost 6 bases to trimming and J lost 6 bases; unmatched junction nucleotides: 8. The DNA for the CDR3 is TGTGCCAGCAGCCAAGACAGGGGGCGGTTTCAGCCCCAGCATTTT. The encoded protein is CASSQDRGRFQPQHF.

This clone was detected once. The chain uses TRBV19 and TRBJ1-1; D might be TRBD1 (5 bases). The V end was cut by 6 bases, the J end by 5 bases, with 16 bases between. CDR3 length: 14 amino acids. The germline V gene has CDR1 LNHDA and CDR2 SQIVND (reference sequence). CDR3 coding DNA: TGTGCCAGTAGGCAACCAAGGGGATGGACTGAAGCTTTCTTT. Its protein product is CASRQPRGWTEAFF.

The rearrangement links TRBV3-1 (or the pseudogene TRBV3-2) to TRBJ2-7, with unresolved D. Trimming removed 5 bases from V and 4 bases from J, with 6 bases in between. The CDR3 has 11 residues. Germline V gene data show CDR1 as LGHDT and CDR2 as YNNKEL (reference sequence). The CDR3 nucleotides are TGTGCCAGCAGCTTTAGTTACGAGCAGTACTTC. Amino acids: CASSFSYEQYF.

This clone was observed a single time. The chain has TRBV5-1 and TRBJ1-1, with 8 bases matching TRBD1. V lost 2 bases, J lost 5 bases, and 5 bases stayed unmatched. There are 14 residues in the CDR3. Germline assignment: CDR1 SGHRS and CDR2 YFSETQ. The CDR3 protein is CASSLQGVGTEAFF. As DNA, the CDR3 is TGCGCCAGCAGCTTACAGGGGGTAGGGACTGAAGCTTTCTTT.

The genes are TRBV29-1 and TRBJ1-3; TRBD1 aligns across 7 bases. Germline assignment: CDR1 SQVTM and CDR2 ANQGSEA. The length of the CDR3 is 14 residues. V was pared by 7 bases and J by 4 bases, with 10 bases of the junction left unmatched. The CDR3 DNA is TGCAGCGCCAGACCACAGGGGACCGGAAACACCATATATTTT. It translates to CSARPQGTGNTIYF.

V is TRBV11-2 and J is TRBJ2-7; no definite D call. Trimming cost V 1 base and J 0 bases, with 7 bases left between them. From germline, CDR1 is SGHAT and CDR2 FQNNGV. The CDR3 loop spans 14 amino acids. CDR3 in DNA: TGTGCCAGCAGCTTAGCAGGTTCCTCCTACGAGCAGTACTTC. Its protein product is CASSLAGSSYEQYF. The variable domain in full, completed from reference TRBV11-2 and TRBJ2-7, reads EAGVAQSPRYKIIEKRQSVAFWCNPISGHATLYWYQQILGQGPKLLIQFQNNGVVDDSQLPKDRFSAERLKGVDSTLKIQPAKLEDSAVYLCASSLAGSSYEQYFGPGTRLTVT.

The J gene is TRBJ2-1, the V gene TRBV5-1; 9 bases are a match to TRBD2. The V gene end was trimmed by 4 bases and the J gene end by 10 bases; junction bases not matched to a gene: 6. Germline V gives CDR1 SGHRS, CDR2 YFSETQ. The CDR3 covers 13 residues. This CDR3 is CASSPSGIGEQFF. The CDR3 DNA follows: TGCGCCAGCAGCCCTAGCGGGATAGGGGAGCAGTTCTTC.

The V call is TRBV30, the J call TRBJ2-5, with 11 bases fitting TRBD1. Trimming cost V 6 bases and J 5 bases; bases outside gene matches: 8. The CDR3 loop spans 14 amino acids. Germline V gene lookup returns CDR1 GTSNPN and CDR2 SVGIG (reference sequence). Here the CDR3 DNA reads TGTGCCTGCGGGACAGGGGGTTCGGGCGAGACCCAGTACTTC. This gives the protein CACGTGGSGETQYF.

This chain uses TRBV7-6 with TRBJ2-3; D gene uncertain. V dropped 4 bases and J dropped 0 bases, with 14 bases sitting between them. CDR3 length: 16 amino acids. Germline loops: CDR1 SGHVS, CDR2 FNYEAQ. CDR3 nucleotides: TGTGCCAGCAGCTGGGCTGGGCGATTAAGCACAGATACGCAGTATTTT. Its translation: CASSWAGRLSTDTQYF.

V gene TRBV12-3 or TRBV12-4 combines with J gene TRBJ2-7; D gene ambiguous. CDR3 length: 12 amino acids. Trimming removed 5 bases at V and 5 bases at J, with 10 bases between. The CDR3 DNA reads TGTGCCAGCAGTCCCCCTAGTGACGAGCAGTACTTC. It encodes CASSPPSDEQYF.

This rearrangement joins TRBV6-4 to TRBJ2-1; D possibly corresponds to TRBD2 (6 bases). CDR1 is MRHNA and CDR2 is SNTAGT in the germline V gene. Between the trimmed V and J ends, which lost 4 bases and 3 bases, there was a span of 13 bases. This CDR3 is built from 15 residues. The CDR3 is CASSVWDSDYNEQFF. In nucleotides, the CDR3 is TGTGCCAGCAGTGTGTGGGACTCTGACTACAATGAGCAGTTCTTC.